What follows are 28 T cell receptor beta chains derived from one specimen sequenced in a study of Tregs in tolerant kidney transplant recipients. Method: immunoSEQ multiplex PCR; TCRdb's copy keeps in-frame clones and lacks some. This sample contains about 14,000 clones. Mixed chimerism was transient after nonmyeloablative marrow transplants from related graft donors. The sample was CD8+ T cells from blood (PBMCs), taken 6 months after the transplant. The origin of the receptors is a human patient who received a combined kidney and bone marrow transplant. Some T cells may originate from the graft donor.

A remark on this clone: Coverage ceases 3 residues before the CDR3 finishes, and the germline J gene fills in the end. The chain recombines TRBV6-2 or TRBV6-3 with TRBJ2-1, with 11 bases that match TRBD2. The CDR3 sequence is 15 residues long. CDR1 MNHEY and CDR2 SVGEGT come from the germline V gene. Losses at the gene ends were 4 bases for V and 7 bases for J; bases not matched to a gene: 6. The CDR3 DNA, read in part, is TGTGCCAGCAGTTTAGCGGGAGGGCCGGGGAATGAG. It yields the protein CASSLAGGPGNE. From start to end, the CDR3 is CASSLAGGPGNEQFF.

For this clone: Read data end 3 residues before the CDR3 end; the end is taken from the germline J gene. The chain recombines TRBV18 with TRBJ2-4; a weak D match, TRBD1 (6 bases). This CDR3 is 16 amino acids long. Trimming stripped 5 bases from V and 0 bases from J, with 14 bases between. Germline values: CDR1 KGHSH, CDR2 LQKENI. The DNA read from the CDR3 is TGTGCCAGCTCAAGCGGAACAGGGATAGCCAAAAACATT. It codes for CASSSGTGIAKNI. The whole CDR3 reads CASSSGTGIAKNIQYF.

Regarding this clone: The read ends 3 residues before the CDR3 terminus; that terminus is restored from the germline J gene. The rearrangement links TRBV10-3 to TRBJ1-1, with D possibly matching TRBD1 (6 bases). The V gene lost 6 bases and the J gene lost 0 bases, with 14 bases spanning the gap. Germline lookup yields CDR1 ENHRY and CDR2 SYGVKD. The CDR3 length is 15 residues. The CDR3 DNA, read in part, is TGTGCCATCAGGGCCCGGACAGACCTGAACACTGAA. It specifies CAIRARTDLNTE. The whole CDR3 sequence is CAIRARTDLNTEAFF.

As for this clone: The read terminates 3 residues ahead of where the CDR3 ends, so the germline J gene completes it. V and J are TRBV7-6 and TRBJ1-1; D perhaps matches TRBD1 (5 bases). Deletions cut 1 base from V and 3 bases from J, with 12 bases between. Germline assignment: CDR1 SGHVS and CDR2 FNYEAQ. The length of the CDR3 is 15 residues. CDR3 DNA, as far as it was read: TGTGCCAGCAGCTTAGACCTTGGGGGGGACACTGAA. Amino acids: CASSLDLGGDTE. The whole CDR3 is CASSLDLGGDTEAFF. Based on the CDR3 plus reference TRBV7-6 and TRBJ1-1, the full variable domain is GAGVSQSPRYKVTKRGQDVALRCDPISGHVSLYWYRQALGQGPEFLTYFNYEAQQDKSGLPNDRFSAERPEGSISTLTIQRTEQRDSAMYRCASSLDLGGDTEAFFGQGTRLTVV.

With respect to this clone: The CDR3 end falls 3 residues outside the read, so it is completed with the germline J gene. This chain uses TRBV16 with TRBJ2-7, with TRBD1 matching over 8 bases. This CDR3 has 15 residues. V lost 3 bases, J lost 2 bases, and 6 bases stayed unmatched. Per the germline V gene, CDR1 is KGHSY and CDR2 is FQNENV. CDR3 bases read: TGTGCCAGCAGCCATTTCGGACAGGGACCCTACGAG. Translation: CASSHFGQGPYE. The entire CDR3 protein is CASSHFGQGPYEQYF.

Comment on this clone: The read is 3 residues too short to cover the CDR3 end, so that end is filled in from the germline J gene. V is TRBV6-1 and J is TRBJ2-7; D might be TRBD2 (6 bases). V dropped 4 bases and J dropped 5 bases, with 9 bases sitting between them. In germline, CDR1 is MNHNS, CDR2 SASEGT. The CDR3 loop spans 12 amino acids. Partial CDR3 DNA: TGTGCCAGCAGTGGACTAGGCGACGAG. It translates to CASSGLGDE. The full-length CDR3 reads as CASSGLGDEQYF.

In regard to this clone: The observed sequence ends 3 residues before the CDR3 terminus, with the missing tail filled in from the germline J gene. The chain employs TRBV19 and TRBJ2-4, with D perhaps TRBD1 (6 bases). CDR3 length equals 14 residues. Trimming removed 5 bases from V and 6 bases from J, with 14 bases in between. Germline loops: CDR1 LNHDA, CDR2 SQIVND (reference sequence). Partial CDR3 DNA: TGTGCCAGTAGTCAGGGGTCGGGTTCAAACATT. It specifies CASSQGSGSNI. The CDR3 as a whole reads CASSQGSGSNIQYF.

In the case of this clone: The read terminates 3 residues ahead of where the CDR3 ends, so the germline J gene completes it. The chain has TRBV5-1 and TRBJ1-1; 7 positions agree with TRBD1. Germline values: CDR1 SGHRS, CDR2 YFSETQ. The J segment lost 4 bases and the V segment lost 3 bases, leaving 6 bases of the junction unmatched. The CDR3 is made up of 14 amino acids. This chain's CDR3 is CASSWPGGTTEAFF. Incomplete CDR3 DNA: TGCGCCAGCAGCTGGCCAGGGGGAACCACTGAA.

A note on this clone: The read finishes 3 residues shy of the CDR3 end, and the germline J gene is used to complete it. This chain uses TRBV11-2 with TRBJ1-1; the D is unclear. The CDR3 extends over 12 amino acids. V was trimmed by 1 base and J by 7 bases, leaving 7 bases between them. The germline gives CDR1 SGHAT, CDR2 FQNNGV. CDR3 amino acids: CASSLVADEAFF. The DNA read from the CDR3 is TGTGCCAGCAGCTTAGTGGCAGATGAA. Full variable domain (rest looked up from reference TRBV11-2 and TRBJ1-1): EAGVAQSPRYKIIEKRQSVAFWCNPISGHATLYWYQQILGQGPKLLIQFQNNGVVDDSQLPKDRFSAERLKGVDSTLKIQPAKLEDSAVYLCASSLVADEAFFGQGTRLTVV.

About this clone itself: The DNA ends 3 residues before the CDR3 does, and the rest of the CDR3 is filled in from the germline J gene. This sequence joins TRBV19 and TRBJ2-7; 7 positions match TRBD2. Losses at the gene ends were 6 bases for V and 4 bases for J; bases not matched to a gene: 9. The CDR3 contains 14 residues. Germline values: CDR1 LNHDA, CDR2 SQIVND (reference sequence). This chain's CDR3 is CASSPAPGGYEQYF. The sequenced CDR3 bases are TGTGCCAGTAGCCCAGCGCCCGGGGGGTACGAG.

Remarks on this clone: The DNA ends 3 residues before the CDR3 does, and the rest of the CDR3 is filled in from the germline J gene. This rearrangement joins TRBV12-5 to TRBJ2-3; 8 bases fit TRBD1. This CDR3 region has 12 residues. The junction had 4 bases not matched to a gene; V was cut back by 8 bases and J by 6 bases. The germline gives CDR1 LGHNT, CDR2 FRNRAP. The CDR3 spells CASTDRADTQYF. CDR3 bases read: TGTGCTAGTACGGACAGGGCGGATACG.

As for this clone: The read falls 3 residues short of the CDR3 end, and the missing part is taken from the germline J gene. V and J are TRBV29-1 and TRBJ1-2; 7 bases are a match to TRBD1. CDR3 length: 14 residues. CDR1 is SQVTM, CDR2 ANQGSEA, per germline. The V gene end was trimmed by 5 bases and the J gene end by 3 bases; junction bases not matched to a gene: 9. CDR3: CSVRKTGQYYGYTF. CDR3 bases read: TGCAGCGTTCGCAAGACAGGGCAGTACTATGGC.

As regards this clone: The read terminates 3 residues before the CDR3 end, so the remaining end is supplied by the germline J gene. The rearrangement joins TRBV11-2 to TRBJ1-4; 10 bases line up with TRBD1. With V trimmed by 4 bases and J by 4 bases, 3 bases remained unmatched. CDR3 length: 15 amino acids. Germline assignment: CDR1 SGHAT and CDR2 FQNNGV. CDR3 bases read: TGTGCCAGCAGCTCCGGGACAGGGGTTAATGAAAAA. It encodes CASSSGTGVNEK. The CDR3 as a whole reads CASSSGTGVNEKLFF.

A note on this clone: The read is 3 residues too short to cover the CDR3 end, so that end is filled in from the germline J gene. V gene TRBV7-2 combines with J gene TRBJ1-2; possible D gene TRBD1, 5 bases. The CDR3 extends over 15 amino acids. Germline V gene sequence: CDR1 SGHTA, CDR2 FQGNSA. The CDR3 DNA, read in part, is TGTGCCAGCAGCCACCCGGGACTGATATACAATGAC. This codes for CASSHPGLIYND. The CDR3 in its entirety is CASSHPGLIYNDYTF.

Comments on this clone: From the germline J gene comes the end of the CDR3, since the read stops 3 residues before it. V gene TRBV10-2 combines with J gene TRBJ2-7; TRBD1 matches 8 bases. The germline gives CDR1 WSHSY, CDR2 SAAADI. Trimming removed 8 bases from V and 2 bases from J; junction bases left unmatched: 5. CDR3 size: 13 residues. The CDR3 region is CASAGQGPYEQYF. CDR3 DNA (partial): TGCGCCAGCGCAGGACAGGGCCCCTACGAG.

As concerns this clone: Read data end 3 residues before the CDR3 end; the end is taken from the germline J gene. This rearrangement joins TRBV10-3 to TRBJ1-1, with a possible D match to TRBD1 (5 bases). The CDR3 extends over 15 amino acids. Trimming shortened V by 7 bases and J by 1 base, and 16 bases separated the two germline ends. The V gene's germline CDR1 is ENHRY and CDR2 SYGVKD. The CDR3 sequence is CAITKAADKNTEAFF. CDR3 bases read: TGTGCCATCACCAAAGCCGCGGACAAGAACACTGAA.

About this clone itself: The CDR3 goes on 3 residues after the read ends, and that part is filled in from the germline J gene. The rearrangement links TRBV30 to TRBJ2-7; TRBD1 aligns across 11 bases. The CDR3 spans 15 residues. Trimming took 2 bases from V and 2 from J; bases not matched to a gene: 5. Germline CDR1 reads GTSNPN; CDR2 reads SVGIG (reference sequence). This CDR3 reads CAWSLGTGGPYEQYF. The DNA read from the CDR3 is TGTGCCTGGAGTCTTGGGACAGGGGGTCCCTACGAG.

Concerning this clone itself: The CDR3 is cut off 3 residues early in the read; its end comes from the germline J gene. The V gene is TRBV19, the J gene TRBJ2-7; possible D gene TRBD2, 5 bases. The CDR3 is 13 residues long. Trimming removed 7 bases at V and 6 bases at J, with 16 bases between. Per the germline V gene, CDR1 is LNHDA and CDR2 is SQIVND (reference sequence). CDR3 region: CASTPGPAGEQYF. The DNA read from the CDR3 is TGTGCCAGTACCCCCGGACCGGCGGGCGAG.

For this clone: The read ends 3 residues early relative to the CDR3; the germline J gene fills the gap. This chain uses TRBV20-1 with TRBJ2-3; either TRBD1 or TRBD2 may supply D (6 bases each). Germline V lookup: CDR1 DFQATT, CDR2 SNEGSKA (reference sequence). V was clipped by 1 base and J by 2 bases, with 16 bases between them. The CDR3 spans 16 residues. The CDR3 DNA, read in part, is TGCAGTGCTAGAGGGCGGGACACGATATTCACAGATACG. It is translated as CSARGRDTIFTDT. The whole CDR3 is CSARGRDTIFTDTQYF.

Remarks on this clone: The CDR3 end is not reached by the read, which stops 3 residues before it; the germline J gene fills it in. The chain couples TRBV2 to TRBJ2-7; 7 bases map to TRBD2. Unmatched junction bases numbered 6, after V lost 4 bases and J lost 3 bases. Per germline, CDR1 SNHLY and CDR2 FYNNEI. CDR3 size: 14 residues. The CDR3 bases that were read are TGTGCCAGCAGTGGGGCGGGGGTTATCTACGAG. Translating gives CASSGAGVIYE. The whole CDR3 region reads CASSGAGVIYEQYF. Drawing the rest from reference TRBV2 and TRBJ2-7, the complete variable domain is EPEVTQTPSHQVTQMGQEVILRCVPISNHLYFYWYRQILGQKVEFLVSFYNNEISEKSEIFDDQFSVERPDGSNFTLKIRSTKLEDSAMYFCASSGAGVIYEQYFGPGTRLTVT.

Points on this clone: Read sequence stops 3 residues before the CDR3 end, and the germline J gene provides the missing end. V is TRBV10-3 and J is TRBJ2-7; tentatively, D is TRBD1 (6 bases). V lost 3 bases to trimming and J lost 2 bases, with 23 bases between them. Germline CDR1 reads ENHRY; CDR2 reads SYGVKD. This CDR3 is built from 18 residues. The CDR3 reads CAISEPARGKLDPYEQYF. The CDR3 DNA, read in part, is TGTGCCATCAGTGAACCGGCCAGGGGAAAATTGGATCCCTACGAG.

Of note for this clone: The read comes to an end 3 residues before the CDR3 does, leaving the germline J gene to fill in the end. V is TRBV4-1 and J is TRBJ2-7; the D gene is possibly TRBD1 (6 bases). The CDR3 runs 14 residues. CDR1 MGHRA and CDR2 YSYEKL come from the germline V gene. V was trimmed by 2 bases and J by 2 bases, leaving 10 bases between them. The CDR3 sequence is CASSQLQGTYEQYF. The CDR3 DNA, read in part, is TGCGCCAGCAGCCAACTACAGGGAACCTACGAG.

Details on this clone: The DNA ends 3 residues before the CDR3 does, and the rest of the CDR3 is filled in from the germline J gene. The gene calls are TRBV6-2 or TRBV6-3 and TRBJ1-2; D uncertain. Germline CDR1 reads MNHEY; CDR2 reads SVGEGT. The CDR3 sequence is 16 residues long. The CDR3 spells CASSYSREAGYNDYTF. Incomplete CDR3 DNA: TGTGCCAGCAGTTATTCGCGGGAGGCGGGCTACAATGAC.

Comments on this clone: The CDR3 goes on 3 residues after the read ends, and that part is filled in from the germline J gene. The chain uses TRBV7-7 and TRBJ1-1; maybe TRBD1 (5 bases). Germline V gene sequence: CDR1 SSHAT, CDR2 FNYEAQ (reference sequence). There are 15 residues in the CDR3. This CDR3 reads CASSAAGGNRETAFF. The CDR3 DNA, read in part, is TGTGCCAGCAGCGCCGCGGGGGGAAATCGAGAGACA.

The CDR3 region is CASSEVGVGETQYF. The sequenced CDR3 bases are TGTGCCAGCAGTGAAGTAGGGGTAGGGGAGACC. The J gene is TRBJ2-5, the V gene TRBV2, with a possible D match to TRBD1 (5 bases). The read terminates 3 residues before the CDR3 end, so the remaining end is supplied by the germline J gene. CDR1 is SNHLY and CDR2 is FYNNEI in the germline V gene. V lost 1 base and J 5 bases, leaving 11 bases between the germline ends. This CDR3 has 14 amino acids.

CDR3 sequence: CAISDTGDYGYTF. The sequenced part of the CDR3 DNA is TGTGCCATCAGCGACACAGGGGACTATGGC. This chain uses TRBV10-3 with TRBJ1-2, with 7 bases aligning to TRBD1. The observed sequence ends 3 residues before the CDR3 terminus, with the missing tail filled in from the germline J gene. Germline trimming cut 6 bases from V and 3 bases from J; bases unmatched to any gene: 4. CDR1 is ENHRY and CDR2 is SYGVKD in the germline V gene. CDR3 length: 13 residues.

As regards this clone: The read falls 3 residues short of the CDR3 end, and the missing part is taken from the germline J gene. This sequence joins TRBV30 and TRBJ2-7, with TRBD1 matching over 7 bases. V was clipped by 1 base and J by 0 bases; unmatched bases: 0. The CDR3 runs to 13 residues. Germline CDR1 is GTSNPN and CDR2 is SVGIG (reference sequence). The sequenced CDR3 bases are TGTGCCTGGAGTGGGGACAGCTCCTACGAG. It encodes CAWSGDSSYE. Given in full, the CDR3 is CAWSGDSSYEQYF.

As concerns this clone: The CDR3 end is not reached by the read, which stops 3 residues before it; the germline J gene fills it in. The V call is TRBV20-1, the J call TRBJ1-3; tentatively, D is TRBD1 (5 bases). From germline, CDR1 is DFQATT and CDR2 SNEGSKA (reference sequence). The CDR3 loop spans 16 amino acids. The germline V and J ends were trimmed by 0 bases and 3 bases, with 15 bases remaining between them. CDR3 in amino acids: CSARDLAGQGGNTIYF. CDR3 DNA (partial): TGCAGTGCTAGAGATCTGGCAGGGCAGGGTGGAAACACC.